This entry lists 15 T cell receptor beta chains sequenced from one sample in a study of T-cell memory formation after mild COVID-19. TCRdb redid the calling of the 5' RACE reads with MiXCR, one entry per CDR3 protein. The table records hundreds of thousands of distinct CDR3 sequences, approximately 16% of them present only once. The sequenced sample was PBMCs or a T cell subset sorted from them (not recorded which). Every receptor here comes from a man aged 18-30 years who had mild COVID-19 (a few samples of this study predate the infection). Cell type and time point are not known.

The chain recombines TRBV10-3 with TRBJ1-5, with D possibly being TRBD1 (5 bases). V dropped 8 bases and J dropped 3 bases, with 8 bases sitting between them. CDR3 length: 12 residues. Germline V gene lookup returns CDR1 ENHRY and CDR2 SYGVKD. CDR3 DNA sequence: TGTGCCATCTCGGGGCCCAATCAGCCCCAGCATTTT. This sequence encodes CAISGPNQPQHF.

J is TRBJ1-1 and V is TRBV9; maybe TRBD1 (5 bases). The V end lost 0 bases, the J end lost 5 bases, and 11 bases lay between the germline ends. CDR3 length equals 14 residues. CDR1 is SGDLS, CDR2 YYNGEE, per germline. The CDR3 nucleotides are TGTGCCAGCAGCGTAGCTCAGGGCAGAACTGAAGCTTTCTTT. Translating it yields CASSVAQGRTEAFF.

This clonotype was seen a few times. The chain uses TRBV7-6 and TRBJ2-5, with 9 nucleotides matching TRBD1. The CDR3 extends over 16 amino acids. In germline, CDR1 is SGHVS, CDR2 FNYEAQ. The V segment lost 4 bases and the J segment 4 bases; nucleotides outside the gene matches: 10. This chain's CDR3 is CASSSNRDRVRETQYF. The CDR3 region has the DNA TGTGCCAGCAGCTCAAACCGGGACAGGGTGAGAGAGACCCAGTACTTC.

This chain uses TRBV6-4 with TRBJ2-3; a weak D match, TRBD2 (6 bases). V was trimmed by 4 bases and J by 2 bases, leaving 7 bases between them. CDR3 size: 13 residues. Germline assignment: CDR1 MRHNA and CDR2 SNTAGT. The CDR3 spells CASSGGDTDTQYF. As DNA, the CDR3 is TGTGCCAGCAGTGGCGGGGACACAGATACGCAGTATTTT.

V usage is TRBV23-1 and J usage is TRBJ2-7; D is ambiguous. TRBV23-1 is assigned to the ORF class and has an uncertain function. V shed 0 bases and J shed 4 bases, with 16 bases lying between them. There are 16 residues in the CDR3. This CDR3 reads CASSQSYLDLRYEQYF. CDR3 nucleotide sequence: TGCGCCAGCAGTCAATCATATCTAGACCTCCGGTACGAGCAGTACTTC.

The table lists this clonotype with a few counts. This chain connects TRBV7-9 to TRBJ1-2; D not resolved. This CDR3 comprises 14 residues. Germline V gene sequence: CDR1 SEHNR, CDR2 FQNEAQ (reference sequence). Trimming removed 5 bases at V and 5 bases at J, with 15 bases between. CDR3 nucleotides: TGTGCCAGCAGCAGAAGCCCCACCGATTATGGCTACACCTTC. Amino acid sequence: CASSRSPTDYGYTF.

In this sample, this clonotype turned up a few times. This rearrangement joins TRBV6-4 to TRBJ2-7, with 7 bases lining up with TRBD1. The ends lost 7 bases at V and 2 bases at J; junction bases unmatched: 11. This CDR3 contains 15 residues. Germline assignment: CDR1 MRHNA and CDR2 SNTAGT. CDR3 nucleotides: TGTGCCAGCATGCCCGAAGACAGGGCCCCCTACGAGCAGTACGTC. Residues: CASMPEDRAPYEQYV.

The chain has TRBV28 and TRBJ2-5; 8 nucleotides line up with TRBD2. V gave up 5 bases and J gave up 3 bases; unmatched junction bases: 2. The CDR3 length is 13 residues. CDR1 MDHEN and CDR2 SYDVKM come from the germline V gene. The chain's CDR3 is CASSAGGKETQYF. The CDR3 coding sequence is TGTGCCAGCAGTGCGGGAGGCAAAGAGACCCAGTACTTC.

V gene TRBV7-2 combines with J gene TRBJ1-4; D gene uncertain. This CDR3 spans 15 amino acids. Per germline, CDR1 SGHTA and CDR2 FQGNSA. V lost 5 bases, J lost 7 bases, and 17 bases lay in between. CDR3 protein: CASSPWGLSPEKLFF. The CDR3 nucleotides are TGTGCCAGCAGCCCTTGGGGATTGTCTCCTGAAAAACTGTTTTTT.

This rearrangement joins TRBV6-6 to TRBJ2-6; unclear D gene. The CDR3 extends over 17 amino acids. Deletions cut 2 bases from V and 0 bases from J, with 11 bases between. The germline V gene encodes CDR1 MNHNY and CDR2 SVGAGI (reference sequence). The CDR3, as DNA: TGTGCCAGCAGTTACCCTCCCCAGTTCTCTGGGGCCAACGTCCTGACTTTC. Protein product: CASSYPPQFSGANVLTF.

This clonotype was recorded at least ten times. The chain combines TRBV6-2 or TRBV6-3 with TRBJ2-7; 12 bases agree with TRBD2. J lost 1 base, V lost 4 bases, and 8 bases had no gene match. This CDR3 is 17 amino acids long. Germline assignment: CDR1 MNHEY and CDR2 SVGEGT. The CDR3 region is CASSSLTSGGISYEQYF. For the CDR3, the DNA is TGTGCCAGCAGTTCCCTCACTAGCGGGGGGATTTCCTACGAGCAGTACTTC.

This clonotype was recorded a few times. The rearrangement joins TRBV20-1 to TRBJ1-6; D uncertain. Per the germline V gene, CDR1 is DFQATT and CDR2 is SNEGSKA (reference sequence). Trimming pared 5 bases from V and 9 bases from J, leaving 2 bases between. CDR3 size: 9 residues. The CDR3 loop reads CSAASPLHF. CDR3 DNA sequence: TGCAGTGCTGCTTCACCCCTCCACTTT.

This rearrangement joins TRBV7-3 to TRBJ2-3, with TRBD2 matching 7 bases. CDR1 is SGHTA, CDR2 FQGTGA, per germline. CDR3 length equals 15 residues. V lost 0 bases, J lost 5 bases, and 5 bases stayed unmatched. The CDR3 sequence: CASSLTGGFGDTQYF. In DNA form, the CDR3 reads TGTGCCAGCAGCTTAACGGGGGGGTTCGGAGATACGCAGTATTTT.

DNA of the CDR3: TGTGCCAGCAGCATAGGACAGGGCACAGATACGCAGTATTTT. It encodes CASSIGQGTDTQYF. The chain joins TRBV7-2 to TRBJ2-3, with TRBD1 matching over 7 bases. The junction had 3 bases not matched to a gene; V was cut back by 5 bases and J by 1 base. This CDR3 region has 14 residues. Germline CDR1 and CDR2: SGHTA and FQGNSA.

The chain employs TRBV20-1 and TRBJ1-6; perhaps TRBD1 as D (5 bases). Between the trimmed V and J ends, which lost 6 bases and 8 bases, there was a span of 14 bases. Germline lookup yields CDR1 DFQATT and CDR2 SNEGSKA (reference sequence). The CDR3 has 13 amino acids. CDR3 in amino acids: CSAPGSGDSPLHF. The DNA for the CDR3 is TGCAGTGCACCGGGATCGGGGGATTCACCCCTCCACTTT.